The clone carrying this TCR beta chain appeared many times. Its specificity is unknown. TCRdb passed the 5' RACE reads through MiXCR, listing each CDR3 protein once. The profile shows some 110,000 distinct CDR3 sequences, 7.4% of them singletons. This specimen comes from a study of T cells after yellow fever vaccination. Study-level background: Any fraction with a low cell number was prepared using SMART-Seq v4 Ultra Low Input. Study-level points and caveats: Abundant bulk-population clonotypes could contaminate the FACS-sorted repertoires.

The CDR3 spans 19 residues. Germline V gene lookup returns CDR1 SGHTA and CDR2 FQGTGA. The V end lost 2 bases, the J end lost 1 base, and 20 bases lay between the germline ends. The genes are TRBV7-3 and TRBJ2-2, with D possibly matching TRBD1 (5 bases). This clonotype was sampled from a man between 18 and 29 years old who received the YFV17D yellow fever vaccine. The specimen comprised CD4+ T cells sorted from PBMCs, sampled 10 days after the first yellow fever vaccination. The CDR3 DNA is TGTGCCAGCAGCTTATTCACAGAGCTCAAAGGGGTGAACACCGGGGAGCTGTTTTTT. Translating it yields CASSLFTELKGVNTGELFF.